Listed here are 25 T cell receptor beta chains from one sample, sequenced in a study of T cells after yellow fever vaccination. Each CDR3 protein gets one entry after TCRdb re-called the 5' RACE reads with MiXCR. The data hold about 320,000 distinct CDR3 sequences, with approximately 4.5% observed a single time. The source was PBMCs, collected 15 days after the yellow fever booster vaccination. These receptors were taken from a man between 18 and 29 years old who received the YFV17D yellow fever vaccine.

This clonotype was counted ten times or more. The chain recombines TRBV2 with TRBJ2-7, with unresolved D. Germline loops: CDR1 SNHLY, CDR2 FYNNEI. The CDR3 consists of 13 residues. V was pared by 7 bases and J by 3 bases, with 13 bases between. Here the CDR3 DNA reads TGTGCCAGCACCAGATCGGACGGCTACGAGCAGTACTTC. It is translated as CASTRSDGYEQYF. The entire variable domain, with the rest obtained from reference TRBV2 and TRBJ2-7, is as follows: EPEVTQTPSHQVTQMGQEVILRCVPISNHLYFYWYRQILGQKVEFLVSFYNNEISEKSEIFDDQFSVERPDGSNFTLKIRSTKLEDSAMYFCASTRSDGYEQYFGPGTRLTVT.

The V and J genes are TRBV5-4 and TRBJ2-1, with TRBD1 as a possible D gene (7 bases). Germline values: CDR1 SGHNT, CDR2 YYREEE (reference sequence). The CDR3 consists of 16 residues. Trimming removed 4 bases at V and 7 bases at J, with 21 bases between. The chain's CDR3 is CASSRGWAGGSNEQFF. The DNA of the CDR3 is TGTGCCAGCAGCCGGGGGTGGGCAGGGGGGTCGAATGAGCAGTTCTTC.

This chain links TRBV11-2 with TRBJ1-1, with no clear D. This CDR3 has 14 amino acids. Per the germline V gene, CDR1 is SGHAT and CDR2 is FQNNGV. V lost 5 bases to trimming and J lost 4 bases, with 14 bases between them. CDR3 amino acids: CASSQSWRSTEAFF. The CDR3 region has the DNA TGTGCCAGCAGCCAATCTTGGAGGAGCACTGAAGCTTTCTTT.

At least ten counts were recorded for this clonotype. The chain combines TRBV7-2 with TRBJ2-7; no reliable D call. The V gene lost 3 bases and the J gene lost 2 bases, with 8 bases spanning the gap. The CDR3 runs to 13 residues. CDR1 and CDR2 (germline): SGHTA, FQGNSA. The CDR3 is CASSLQSTYEQYV. DNA of the CDR3: TGTGCCAGCAGCTTGCAGAGCACCTACGAGCAGTACGTC.

In this sample, this clonotype turned up many times. The rearrangement uses TRBV10-3 and TRBJ2-5, with D possibly being TRBD2 (5 bases). The germline V gene has CDR1 ENHRY and CDR2 SYGVKD. Trimming took off 6 bases at V and 7 bases at J, with 12 bases between the two ends. This CDR3 is built from 12 residues. CDR3 in amino acids: CAIRYREATQYF. The CDR3 region has the DNA TGTGCCATCAGGTACCGGGAAGCGACCCAGTACTTC.

The chain joins TRBV19 to TRBJ1-2, with D unresolved. The CDR3 spans 11 residues. Germline loops: CDR1 LNHDA, CDR2 SQIVND (reference sequence). Trimming pared 8 bases from V and 0 bases from J, leaving 4 bases between. The CDR3 is CASHSNYGYTF. The CDR3 coding sequence is TGTGCCAGTCATTCTAACTATGGCTACACCTTC.

This clonotype was recorded at least ten times. This chain connects TRBV4-3 to TRBJ1-6; D remains ambiguous. Germline V gene sequence: CDR1 LGHNA, CDR2 YSLEER. Trimming cost V 1 base and J 9 bases, with 7 bases left between them. This CDR3 region has 13 residues. Here the CDR3 reads CASSQAYGSPLHF. In DNA, the CDR3 is TGCGCCAGCAGCCAAGCCTATGGTTCACCCCTCCACTTT.

At least ten counts were recorded for this clonotype. The chain couples TRBV6-6 to TRBJ2-1; the D is unclear. The CDR3 runs to 12 residues. Trimming left V 2 bases short and J 9 bases short, with 8 bases between. CDR1 is MNHNY and CDR2 is SVGAGI in the germline V gene (reference sequence). The CDR3 region is CASSYRVGEQFF. The CDR3 DNA follows: TGTGCCAGCAGTTACCGGGTGGGTGAGCAGTTCTTC.

DNA for the CDR3: TGTGCCAGCAGCCGGACCCAGAATTACGAGCAGTACTTC. Its protein product is CASSRTQNYEQYF. The chain joins TRBV6-1 to TRBJ2-7; D call uncertain. Germline V lookup: CDR1 MNHNS, CDR2 SASEGT. V dropped 6 bases and J dropped 4 bases, with 13 bases sitting between them. The CDR3 spans 13 residues.

This clonotype was detected only a few times. This chain connects TRBV19 to TRBJ1-2; possible D gene TRBD1, 5 bases. V was clipped by 11 bases and J by 2 bases, with 21 bases between them. The germline V gene has CDR1 LNHDA and CDR2 SQIVND (reference sequence). The CDR3 consists of 15 residues. In DNA form, the CDR3 reads TGTGCCTCGGCGAAGCGACAGACCTGGAACTATGGCTACACCTTC. Residues: CASAKRQTWNYGYTF.

This chain links TRBV5-1 with TRBJ1-4; D ambiguous. Trimming pared 2 bases from V and 2 bases from J, leaving 7 bases between. The CDR3 extends over 14 amino acids. Germline values: CDR1 SGHRS, CDR2 YFSETQ. CDR3 nucleotide sequence: TGCGCCAGCAGCTTCTTTGCGACTAATGAAAAACTGTTTTTT. Amino acids: CASSFFATNEKLFF.

At least ten counts were recorded for this clonotype. The V and J genes are TRBV9 and TRBJ2-1; D gene unclear. The V end was cut by 0 bases, the J end by 8 bases, with 12 bases between. Germline V CDR1 and CDR2: SGDLS, YYNGEE. There are 14 residues in the CDR3. In DNA, the CDR3 is TGTGCCAGCAGCGTAGCATGGATCTGGGATGAGCAGTTCTTC. It codes for CASSVAWIWDEQFF. The whole variable domain, filled in from reference TRBV9 and TRBJ2-1, reads DSGVTQTPKHLITATGQRVTLRCSPRSGDLSVYWYQQSLDQGLQFLIQYYNGEERAKGNILERFSAQQFPDLHSELNLSSLELGDSALYFCASSVAWIWDEQFFGPGTRLTVL.

The V and J genes are TRBV2 and TRBJ2-2; unclear D gene. Trimming took 6 bases from V and 4 from J, leaving 3 bases between them. CDR3 length: 11 amino acids. Germline V gene lookup returns CDR1 SNHLY and CDR2 FYNNEI. This chain's CDR3 is CASRSTGELFF. CDR3 nucleotide sequence: TGTGCCAGCAGGTCCACCGGGGAGCTGTTTTTT.

This clonotype was picked up many times. The chain uses TRBV5-1 and TRBJ2-5; D is ambiguous. This CDR3 has 17 amino acids. Germline CDR1 SGHRS, CDR2 YFSETQ. Trimming cost V 0 bases and J 2 bases, with 17 bases left between them. The CDR3 reads CASSLALRLGDQETQYF. The CDR3 DNA sequence: TGCGCCAGCAGCTTGGCCTTGCGGTTAGGAGATCAAGAGACCCAGTACTTC.

In the case of this clonotype: A clone one base away is much larger, so this may be a read error. This rearrangement joins TRBV2 to TRBJ1-1; D gene ambiguous. Germline V lookup: CDR1 SNHLY, CDR2 FYNNEI. V dropped 3 bases and J dropped 3 bases, with 2 bases sitting between them. The CDR3 spans 11 residues. CDR3 amino acids: CASSEDTEAFF. CDR3 DNA sequence: TGTGCCAGCAGTGAGGACACTGAAGCTTTCTTT.

The rearrangement joins TRBV7-2 to TRBJ2-5, with D uncertain. Looked up from germline, CDR1 is SGHTA and CDR2 is FQGNSA. The V end lost 5 bases, the J end lost 6 bases, and 10 bases lay between the germline ends. This CDR3 is built from 12 residues. CDR3 protein: CASSPDVQTQYF. The CDR3 coding sequence is TGTGCCAGCAGCCCCGATGTGCAGACCCAGTACTTC.

This clonotype was counted a few times. V gene TRBV5-1 combines with J gene TRBJ1-5; 11 bases map to TRBD1. CDR3 size: 16 residues. Germline V gene lookup returns CDR1 SGHRS and CDR2 YFSETQ. The V segment lost 4 bases and the J segment 7 bases; nucleotides outside the gene matches: 10. CDR3 DNA sequence: TGCGCCAGCAGCACGGGGACAGGGGGAGGGCCGCAGCCCCAGCATTTT. It yields the protein CASSTGTGGGPQPQHF.

This clonotype was counted many times. The chain combines TRBV20-1 with TRBJ1-4; D gene ambiguous. Per the germline V gene, CDR1 is DFQATT and CDR2 is SNEGSKA (reference sequence). The CDR3 has 13 residues. Trimming removed 7 bases from V and 5 bases from J, with 14 bases in between. The DNA for the CDR3 is TGCAGTGTTACAGAGAGCGAAAATGAAAAACTGTTTTTT. The encoded protein is CSVTESENEKLFF.

This clonotype was counted ten times or more. The rearrangement uses TRBV5-1 and TRBJ2-3; D is uncertain. Germline V CDR1 and CDR2: SGHRS, YFSETQ. This CDR3 is built from 13 residues. V was shortened by 9 bases and J by 0 bases, with 11 bases between the two germline ends. The CDR3 loop reads CATANRSTDTQYF. CDR3 sequence (DNA): TGCGCCACGGCCAACCGGAGCACAGATACGCAGTATTTT.

This clonotype was recorded many times. This chain uses TRBV20-1 with TRBJ1-5; D unclear. The CDR3 is 15 amino acids. Trimming stripped 1 base from V and 0 bases from J, with 10 bases between. The germline V gene encodes CDR1 DFQATT and CDR2 SNEGSKA (reference sequence). The CDR3 spells CSARGSDYSNQPQHF. CDR3 nucleotide sequence: TGCAGTGCTAGAGGGAGTGACTATAGCAATCAGCCCCAGCATTTT.

The chain couples TRBV5-8 to TRBJ2-1; 7 nucleotides line up with TRBD1. Germline CDR1 reads SGHTS; CDR2 reads YDEGEE. The CDR3 runs to 19 residues. V shed 5 bases and J 4 bases; nucleotides not matched to a gene: 21. The CDR3 sequence: CASSKLRDSRKINYNEQFF. DNA for the CDR3: TGTGCCAGCAGTAAACTCCGGGACAGCCGGAAAATCAATTACAATGAGCAGTTCTTC.

This clonotype was picked up many times. The V and J genes are TRBV7-9 and TRBJ2-2; unclear D gene. The V gene's germline CDR1 is SEHNR and CDR2 FQNEAQ (reference sequence). The CDR3 is 10 residues long. V lost 3 bases, J lost 11 bases, and 4 bases lay in between. The CDR3 coding sequence is TGTGCCAGCAGCTTGGTCGAGCTGTTTTTT. Translating it yields CASSLVELFF. The complete variable domain, with remaining parts taken from reference TRBV7-9 and TRBJ2-2, reads DTGVSQNPRHKITKRGQNVTFRCDPISEHNRLYWYRQTLGQGPEFLTYFQNEAQLEKSRLLSDRFSAERPKGSFSTLEIQRTEQGDSAMYLCASSLVELFFGEGSRLTVL.

This clonotype showed up just a few times. The chain combines TRBV20-1 with TRBJ2-1; 8 positions match TRBD1. Germline-derived CDR1 and CDR2 are DFQATT and SNEGSKA (reference sequence). This CDR3 spans 14 amino acids. V trimming: 5 bases; J trimming: 4 bases; junction bases outside the gene matches: 7. The CDR3 loop is CSAGGQGVYNEQFF. The CDR3 region has the DNA TGCAGTGCTGGAGGACAGGGTGTTTACAATGAGCAGTTCTTC.

This clonotype was detected ten times or more. CDR3 sequence reads: CSARIRLRRGRADNEQFF. The CDR3 DNA sequence: TGCAGTGCGCGTATACGATTAAGGCGGGGGCGGGCTGACAATGAGCAGTTCTTC. The gene calls are TRBV20-1 and TRBJ2-1, with D perhaps TRBD2 (7 bases). CDR3 length: 18 amino acids. CDR1 and CDR2 from the germline V gene are DFQATT and SNEGSKA (reference sequence). The V end was cut by 6 bases, the J end by 5 bases, with 29 bases between.

The sample holds many counts of this clonotype. This chain uses TRBV7-9 with TRBJ2-7; possible D gene TRBD2, 5 bases. V shed 1 base and J shed 0 bases, with 10 bases lying between them. The CDR3 runs 15 residues. Germline V lookup: CDR1 SEHNR, CDR2 FQNEAQ (reference sequence). The CDR3 DNA sequence: TGTGCCAGCAGCTTAGGAGGGATTAGCTCCTACGAGCAGTACTTC. Translation gives CASSLGGISSYEQYF.